These T cell receptor beta chains were read from a single sample in a study of blood T cell repertoires in COVID-19. Data came from immunoSEQ multiplex PCR; TCRdb stores just in-frame clones and leaves some out. The data contain about 220,000 clones, about 90% of them singletons. Input material: PBMCs or T cells enriched from blood (not recorded which). The receptors originated from a man aged 25 to 40 who had been exposed to COVID-19. Both conserved end residues are part of each CDR3. The D gene is left open where the match is weak. Not every row has a clone size; where given, it reads once, few, many or a size class.

D: .
J: TRBJ2-7
size: .
V: TRBV7-8
DNA: TGTGCCAGCAGCCTGAGGCCCCGACGGATCTACGAGCAGTACTTC
CDR3: CASSLRPRRIYEQYF

D: .
J: TRBJ2-7
size: once
V: TRBV5-6
DNA: TGTGCCAGCAGCTTGAACCCGGGGGTTCCCTACGAGCAGTACTTC
CDR3: CASSLNPGVPYEQYF

D: .
J: TRBJ1-1
size: .
V: TRBV18
DNA: TGTGCCAGCTCACCGGCTCTTGGGAACACTGAAGCTTTCTTT
CDR3: CASSPALGNTEAFF

D: TRBD2
J: TRBJ2-2
size: .
V: TRBV19
DNA: TGTGCCAGTAGTCAGCGGGGGATCGACACCGGGGAGCTGTTTTTT
CDR3: CASSQRGIDTGELFF

D: .
J: TRBJ1-4
size: .
V: TRBV6-2/TRBV6-3
DNA: TGTGCCAGCCGCCGGGCCGCAACTAATGAAAAACTGTTTTTT
CDR3: CASRRAATNEKLFF

D: TRBD1
J: TRBJ1-5
size: .
V: TRBV28
DNA: TGTGCCAGCAGTTCCGGACAGGGAATAAGCAATCAGCCCCAGCATTTT
CDR3: CASSSGQGISNQPQHF

D: TRBD2
J: TRBJ2-3
size: few
V: TRBV15
DNA: TGTGCCACCAGCAGAGATAGGGCGGGGGGCACAGATACGCAGTATTTT
CDR3: CATSRDRAGGTDTQYF

D: .
J: TRBJ2-2
size: many
V: TRBV7-6
DNA: TGTGCCAGCAGCCCGACGGGGGGCCTCACCGGGGAGCTGTTTTTT
CDR3: CASSPTGGLTGELFF

D: TRBD1
J: TRBJ2-1
size: .
V: TRBV5-6
DNA: TGTGCCAGCAGCTCAGGGGGATTGGAGTTCTTC
CDR3: CASSSGGLEFF

D: .
J: TRBJ2-7
size: .
V: TRBV12-3/TRBV12-4
DNA: TGTGCCAGCAAGGGGGCGGGGTTCCACGAGCAGTACTTC
CDR3: CASKGAGFHEQYF

D: TRBD1
J: TRBJ2-1
size: .
V: TRBV6-5
DNA: TGTGCCAGCAGATCGGACAGGGGAAGCTACAATGAGCAGTTCTTC
CDR3: CASRSDRGSYNEQFF

D: .
J: TRBJ1-1
size: .
V: TRBV12-5
DNA: TGTGCTAGTGGTTTCGGCGGGAGTTCTGAAGCTTTCTTT
CDR3: CASGFGGSSEAFF

D: .
J: TRBJ1-2
size: .
V: TRBV19
DNA: TGTGCCAGTCGTTCGTTTTATGAGTCGGGCTACACCTTC
CDR3: CASRSFYESGYTF

D: .
J: TRBJ1-4
size: .
V: TRBV12-3/TRBV12-4
DNA: TGTGCCAGCAGACTGCAGGGGATGGAAAAACTGTTTTTT
CDR3: CASRLQGMEKLFF

D: TRBD1
J: TRBJ1-6
size: .
V: TRBV5-1
DNA: TGCGCCAGCAGCTTGAAGGGGGCAGATTCACCCCTCCACTTT
CDR3: CASSLKGADSPLHF

D: .
J: TRBJ1-1
size: .
V: TRBV13
DNA: TGTGCCAGCAGCCGGGATACCCGCGGGAACACTGAAGCTTTCTTT
CDR3: CASSRDTRGNTEAFF

D: .
J: TRBJ1-4
size: .
V: TRBV4-1
DNA: TGCGCCAGCAGCCCTCCCCCCGGAACCGGGGAAAAACTGTTTTTT
CDR3: CASSPPPGTGEKLFF

D: .
J: TRBJ2-5
size: .
V: TRBV7-7
DNA: TGTGCCAGCAGCCCACAACTAGCCCCCTCTCAAGAGACCCAGTACTTC
CDR3: CASSPQLAPSQETQYF

D: .
J: TRBJ1-2
size: .
V: TRBV19
DNA: TGTGCCAGTATCACGACGGGAGCTAACTATGGCTACACCTTC
CDR3: CASITTGANYGYTF

D: TRBD2
J: TRBJ2-3
size: few
V: TRBV9
DNA: TGTGCCAGCAGCGTAGATCTAGCGGGGGGCACAGATACGCAGTATTTT
CDR3: CASSVDLAGGTDTQYF

D: TRBD2
J: TRBJ2-7
size: .
V: TRBV9
DNA: TGTGCCAGCAGCGTAGCAGCGGGGCTCGCGGCCGAGCAGTACTTC
CDR3: CASSVAAGLAAEQYF

D: TRBD2
J: TRBJ2-3
size: once
V: TRBV4-1
DNA: TGCGCCAGCAGCCACCCTTTAGCGGGGGCCCGCACAGATACGCAGTATTTT
CDR3: CASSHPLAGARTDTQYF

D: .
J: TRBJ1-3
size: few
V: TRBV30
DNA: TGTGCCTGGAGGTCAGTGCCTTCCCTCGGAAACACCATATATTTT
CDR3: CAWRSVPSLGNTIYF

D: TRBD1
J: TRBJ1-2
size: .
V: TRBV12-3/TRBV12-4
DNA: TGTGCCAGCAGTTTTCAGGGGGTGAGGGGCTACACCTTC
CDR3: CASSFQGVRGYTF

D: TRBD1
J: TRBJ1-3
size: .
V: TRBV12-3/TRBV12-4
DNA: TGTGCCAGCAGCCCGACAGGGAGAAACACCATATATTTT
CDR3: CASSPTGRNTIYF

D: TRBD1
J: TRBJ1-4
size: .
V: TRBV9
DNA: TGTGCCAGCAGCTCCGGACAGGGGAGGGAAAAACTGTTTTTT
CDR3: CASSSGQGREKLFF

D: TRBD2
J: TRBJ2-7
size: .
V: TRBV18
DNA: TGTGCCAGCTCACCTACGCTAGCGGACCCTTACGAGCAGTACTTC
CDR3: CASSPTLADPYEQYF

D: .
J: TRBJ2-2
size: .
V: TRBV6-5
DNA: TGTGCCAGCACTCCGGACAGTGAGAACACCGGGGAGCTGTTTTTT
CDR3: CASTPDSENTGELFF

D: TRBD2
J: TRBJ2-5
size: .
V: TRBV6-4
DNA: TGTGCCAGCAGCCGCCTAGCGGGGGAAGAGACCCAGTACTTC
CDR3: CASSRLAGEETQYF

D: TRBD2
J: TRBJ2-5
size: .
V: TRBV5-1
DNA: TGCGCCAGCAGGTCGGGACTAGCGGGGGGGAACCAAGAGACCCAGTACTTC
CDR3: CASRSGLAGGNQETQYF

D: .
J: TRBJ2-5
size: .
V: TRBV7-5
DNA: TGTGTCAGAAGCTACGAAACGACAGGGGGCTACCAAGAGACCCAGTACTTC
CDR3: CVRSYETTGGYQETQYF

D: .
J: TRBJ1-2
size: .
V: TRBV3-1/TRBV3-2
DNA: TGTGCCAGCAGCCAAGGGGTTGCAGGCTATGGCTACACCTTC
CDR3: CASSQGVAGYGYTF

D: .
J: TRBJ1-1
size: .
V: TRBV28
DNA: TGTGCCAGCAGTTTATACCCCCCGGGAGCTTTCTTT
CDR3: CASSLYPPGAFF

D: .
J: TRBJ2-3
size: .
V: TRBV2
DNA: TGTGCCAGCAACGTGGACATCACAGATACGCAGTATTTT
CDR3: CASNVDITDTQYF

D: TRBD1
J: TRBJ2-1
size: .
V: TRBV6-1
DNA: TGTGCCAGCAGTGATGTGGACAGGGGAAGCAATGAGCAGTTCTTC
CDR3: CASSDVDRGSNEQFF

D: TRBD1
J: TRBJ2-2
size: .
V: TRBV6-5
DNA: TGTGCCAGCAGTCCCAGACAGGGTGGCGGGGAGCTGTTTTTT
CDR3: CASSPRQGGGELFF